The 28 T cell receptor beta chains below come from one sample, sequenced in a study of cytomegalovirus exposure and HLA in healthy donors. The PCR ran on 60 Vbeta and 13 Jbeta primers. Sequenced by immunoSEQ multiplex PCR; TCRdb stores in-frame clones only, minus some. The table records approximately 220,000 clones, 60% to 85% of them present only once. The sequenced sample was PBMCs. These receptors all stem from a man aged 40-55 years in good health and CMV-seronegative.

This chain joins TRBV7-2 and TRBJ2-3; TRBD1 might be the D (5 bases). Germline assignment: CDR1 SGHTA and CDR2 FQGNSA. Between the trimmed V and J ends, which lost 3 bases and 2 bases, there was a span of 12 bases. This CDR3 region has 15 residues. In DNA, the CDR3 is TGTGCCAGCAGCTTCTCCCAGGGTTCCACAGATACGCAGTATTTT. Its protein product is CASSFSQGSTDTQYF.

V is TRBV5-6 and J is TRBJ1-5; 11 bases agree with TRBD1. Germline V CDR1 and CDR2: SGHDT, YYEEEE. The CDR3 loop spans 15 amino acids. The ends lost 4 bases at V and 6 bases at J; junction bases unmatched: 6. The CDR3 is CASSPGTGGGQPQHF. CDR3 in DNA: TGTGCCAGCAGCCCCGGGACAGGGGGAGGTCAGCCCCAGCATTTT.

The chain uses TRBV5-4 and TRBJ2-7; 13 bases fit TRBD2. V was pared by 0 bases and J by 2 bases, with 5 bases of the junction left unmatched. The CDR3 consists of 17 residues. The germline V gene encodes CDR1 SGHNT and CDR2 YYREEE (reference sequence). CDR3 sequence reads: CASSLGLAGGRAYEQYF. The CDR3 nucleotides are TGTGCCAGCAGCTTGGGACTAGCGGGAGGTCGAGCCTACGAGCAGTACTTC.

The V gene is TRBV5-1, the J gene TRBJ2-2; 9 positions agree with TRBD2. The V gene's germline CDR1 is SGHRS and CDR2 YFSETQ. The trim removed 2 bases at V and 4 bases at J, leaving 3 bases unmatched. The CDR3 totals 15 residues. CDR3 residues: CASSFSGGSTGELFF. The CDR3 DNA reads as TGCGCCAGCAGCTTTAGCGGGGGCTCCACCGGGGAGCTGTTTTTT.

The CDR3 nucleotides are TGTGCCAGCAGCTTAAATAGGGAGGCCTCTGGGGCCAACGTCCTGACTTTC. As protein: CASSLNREASGANVLTF. The chain recombines TRBV7-9 with TRBJ2-6; perhaps TRBD2 as D (6 bases). Looked up from germline, CDR1 is SEHNR and CDR2 is FQNEAQ (reference sequence). V was cut by 2 bases and J by 0 bases, with 11 bases left in between. This CDR3 region has 17 residues.

The rearrangement joins TRBV5-6 to TRBJ2-7; D unclear. V shed 2 bases and J shed 6 bases, with 6 bases lying between them. Germline-derived CDR1 and CDR2 are SGHDT and YYEEEE. CDR3 length: 11 residues. The CDR3 DNA reads TGTGCCAGCAGCTTCGGTGGCGAGCAGTACTTC. Translating it yields CASSFGGEQYF.

The J gene is TRBJ1-1, the V gene TRBV27, with D possibly matching TRBD1 (5 bases). The ends were cut back, 1 base at V and 1 base at J, with 7 bases in the middle. Per the germline V gene, CDR1 is MNHEY and CDR2 is SMNVEV (reference sequence). This CDR3 comprises 14 residues. CDR3 loop: CASSLWGGNTEAFF. Written as DNA, the CDR3 is TGTGCCAGCAGTTTATGGGGGGGGAACACTGAAGCTTTCTTT.

The CDR3 DNA sequence: TGTGCCAGCAGCCAAGAGCGGCAGAAATACTATGGCTACACCTTC. Amino acids: CASSQERQKYYGYTF. The chain employs TRBV4-2 and TRBJ1-2; D unresolved. Germline lookup yields CDR1 LGHNA and CDR2 YNFKEQ. The V end was cut by 0 bases, the J end by 3 bases, with 11 bases between. The CDR3 length is 15 residues.

The J gene is TRBJ1-1, the V gene TRBV7-9, with 9 bases fitting TRBD1. Germline values: CDR1 SEHNR, CDR2 FQNEAQ (reference sequence). The V segment lost 5 bases and the J segment 8 bases; nucleotides outside the gene matches: 3. The CDR3 contains 12 residues. The CDR3 DNA is TGTGCCAGCAGCCGCGGGACAGGGGAAGCTTTCTTT. It is translated as CASSRGTGEAFF.

This chain joins TRBV6-5 and TRBJ1-2; possible D gene TRBD1, 5 bases. V was pared by 2 bases and J by 4 bases, with 11 bases between. The V gene's germline CDR1 is MNHEY and CDR2 SVGAGI. The CDR3 length is 14 residues. The CDR3 bases are TGTGCCAGCAGTTACCGGGTAGACAGCTATGGCTACACCTTC. Protein sequence: CASSYRVDSYGYTF.

The table lists this clone with a few counts. The V gene is TRBV29-1, the J gene TRBJ1-5, with D perhaps matching TRBD1 (5 bases). From germline, CDR1 is SQVTM and CDR2 ANQGSEA. The CDR3 length is 13 residues. Trimming removed 7 bases at V and 0 bases at J, with 10 bases between. Written as DNA, the CDR3 is TGCAGCGCCCGGCAGGGTAGCAATCAGCCCCAGCATTTT. This gives the protein CSARQGSNQPQHF.

The chain uses TRBV6-1 and TRBJ2-7; 9 nucleotides match TRBD2. V lost 10 bases, J lost 1 base, and 5 bases stayed unmatched. The CDR3 runs to 13 residues. Germline CDR1 and CDR2: MNHNS and SASEGT. In nucleotides, the CDR3 is TGTGCCATAGCGGGAGCAAGGTCCTACGAGCAGTACTTC. As protein: CAIAGARSYEQYF.

The rearrangement uses TRBV6-1 and TRBJ1-2, with D unclear. Germline V gene lookup returns CDR1 MNHNS and CDR2 SASEGT. This CDR3 region has 13 residues. Trimming took 0 bases from V and 4 from J, leaving 6 bases between them. DNA of the CDR3: TGTGCCAGCAGTGAAGCCTCTGTCTATGGCTACACCTTC. Protein sequence: CASSEASVYGYTF.

V is TRBV19 and J is TRBJ2-7; TRBD2 is a possible D gene (6 bases). The CDR3 covers 14 residues. The germline CDR1 and CDR2 sequences are LNHDA and SQIVND (reference sequence). Between the trimmed V and J ends, which lost 6 bases and 3 bases, there was a span of 15 bases. CDR3 loop: CASSPSLGLYEQYF. The CDR3 DNA follows: TGTGCCAGTAGCCCCTCGCTGGGACTCTACGAGCAGTACTTC.

This clone was seen a handful of times. CDR3 in DNA: TGCGCCAGCAGCTTTTTGAGGGGGCACGAGCAGTACTTC. It is translated as CASSFLRGHEQYF. The chain employs TRBV5-1 and TRBJ2-7; 7 bases are a match to TRBD1. From germline, CDR1 is SGHRS and CDR2 YFSETQ. V trimming: 2 bases; J trimming: 5 bases; junction bases outside the gene matches: 4. CDR3 size: 13 residues.

The chain links TRBV5-1 to TRBJ2-3; TRBD1 is a possible D gene (6 bases). CDR3 length: 16 amino acids. CDR1 is SGHRS and CDR2 is YFSETQ in the germline V gene. V gave up 5 bases and J gave up 0 bases, with 16 bases separating them. The CDR3 sequence is CASSFGQSTSTDTQYF. For the CDR3, the DNA is TGCGCCAGCAGTTTCGGACAGTCTACTAGCACAGATACGCAGTATTTT.

The sample holds one count of this clone. The chain has TRBV13 and TRBJ2-2; 7 positions agree with TRBD1. There are 15 residues in the CDR3. Germline CDR1 and CDR2: PRHDT and FYEKMQ (reference sequence). After removal of 5 bases from V and 4 bases from J, the junction contained 7 bases not matched to a gene. CDR3: CASSPSTGLTGELFF. CDR3 bases: TGTGCCAGCAGCCCGTCGACAGGGCTCACCGGGGAGCTGTTTTTT.

The chain couples TRBV7-9 to TRBJ1-1; D may be TRBD1 (5 bases). V lost 4 bases, J lost 1 base, and 10 bases lay in between. Germline loops: CDR1 SEHNR, CDR2 FQNEAQ (reference sequence). The length of the CDR3 is 14 residues. The CDR3 region has the DNA TGTGCCAGCAGCTACTTGACAGAGAACACTGAAGCTTTCTTT. It encodes CASSYLTENTEAFF.

The V gene is TRBV2, the J gene TRBJ2-1; 12 bases agree with TRBD2. This CDR3 comprises 16 residues. Germline assignment: CDR1 SNHLY and CDR2 FYNNEI. J was trimmed by 0 bases and V by 11 bases; bases with no gene match: 8. Here the CDR3 reads CARTSGRSFSYNEQFF. DNA of the CDR3: TGTGCCCGAACTAGCGGGAGGTCCTTCTCCTACAATGAGCAGTTCTTC. Full variable domain (missing parts from reference TRBV2 and TRBJ2-1): EPEVTQTPSHQVTQMGQEVILRCVPISNHLYFYWYRQILGQKVEFLVSFYNNEISEKSEIFDDQFSVERPDGSNFTLKIRSTKLEDSAMYFCARTSGRSFSYNEQFFGPGTRLTVL.

The CDR3 region is CASRPTGFNTQPQHF. CDR3 DNA sequence: TGTGCCAGCAGACCGACAGGGTTCAATACTCAGCCCCAGCATTTT. The rearrangement uses TRBV28 and TRBJ1-5; 7 positions agree with TRBD1. The germline gives CDR1 MDHEN, CDR2 SYDVKM. The V segment lost 6 bases and the J segment 6 bases; nucleotides outside the gene matches: 11. This CDR3 contains 15 residues.

The rearrangement links TRBV7-2 to TRBJ2-1; the D gene is possibly TRBD2 (7 bases). The CDR3 consists of 14 residues. Looked up from germline, CDR1 is SGHTA and CDR2 is FQGNSA. Trimming left V 1 base short and J 9 bases short, with 13 bases between. The CDR3 sequence is CASSLEGGVGEQFF. CDR3 bases: TGTGCCAGCAGCTTAGAAGGGGGGGTAGGTGAGCAGTTCTTC.

About this clone: One junction end does not reproduce the germline sequence, and a read error may be involved. The chain links TRBV27 to TRBJ2-2; TRBD1 matches 8 bases. CDR1 is MNHEY, CDR2 SMNVEV, per germline (reference sequence). The CDR3 sequence is 15 residues long. In DNA form, the CDR3 reads TGTGCCAGTAGCGACAGGGGCTCTCCGACCGGGGAGCTGCTTTTT. This codes for CASSDRGSPTGELLF.

This clone was observed a single time. The rearrangement links TRBV2 to TRBJ2-5; tentative D call: TRBD2 (6 bases). The J call may be incorrect, as the DNA end agrees better with TRBJ2-7. The germline gives CDR1 SNHLY, CDR2 FYNNEI. This CDR3 contains 13 residues. CDR3 sequence reads: CASKEGSSYEQYF. The DNA of the CDR3 is TGTGCCAGCAAGGAGGGGAGCTCCTACGAGCAGTACTTC.

The chain links TRBV7-6 to TRBJ2-1, with 10 bases that match TRBD2. The CDR3 loop spans 16 amino acids. Looked up from germline, CDR1 is SGHVS and CDR2 is FNYEAQ. The J segment lost 4 bases and the V segment lost 3 bases, leaving 6 bases of the junction unmatched. The CDR3 sequence is CASSFTSGRGYNEQFF. The DNA of the CDR3 is TGTGCCAGCAGCTTTACCAGCGGGAGGGGGTACAATGAGCAGTTCTTC.

The chain combines TRBV6-1 with TRBJ2-7, with 7 bases identical to TRBD2. V lost 7 bases, J lost 3 bases, and 9 bases stayed unmatched. The CDR3 covers 14 residues. The germline V gene encodes CDR1 MNHNS and CDR2 SASEGT. In nucleotides, the CDR3 is TGTGCCAGCAACTATGGGGGGGAAGGCTACGAGCAGTACTTC. It yields the protein CASNYGGEGYEQYF.

CDR3 sequence: CASSPGLAGDGMGGELFF. CDR3 coding DNA: TGTGCCAGCAGTCCGGGACTAGCGGGAGACGGAATGGGCGGGGAGCTGTTTTTT. The rearrangement links TRBV2 to TRBJ2-2; TRBD2 matches 14 bases. Germline trimming cut 5 bases from V and 7 bases from J; bases unmatched to any gene: 12. The length of the CDR3 is 18 residues. Germline V CDR1 and CDR2: SNHLY, FYNNEI.

The rearrangement links TRBV29-1 to TRBJ1-1; D possibly corresponds to TRBD1 (6 bases). The ends were cut back, 6 bases at V and 1 base at J, with 9 bases in the middle. Germline V gene sequence: CDR1 SQVTM, CDR2 ANQGSEA. The CDR3 loop spans 12 amino acids. The CDR3 DNA follows: TGCAGCGTAGAACAGGGGAACACTGAAGCTTTCTTT. Encoded protein: CSVEQGNTEAFF.

The V gene is TRBV30, the J gene TRBJ2-5, with TRBD2 identical over 9 bases. Per the germline V gene, CDR1 is GTSNPN and CDR2 is SVGIG (reference sequence). Trimming cost V 2 bases and J 4 bases; bases outside gene matches: 5. This CDR3 spans 14 amino acids. The CDR3 protein is CAWSRLAGVETQYF. CDR3 bases: TGTGCCTGGAGTAGGTTAGCGGGAGTAGAGACCCAGTACTTC.